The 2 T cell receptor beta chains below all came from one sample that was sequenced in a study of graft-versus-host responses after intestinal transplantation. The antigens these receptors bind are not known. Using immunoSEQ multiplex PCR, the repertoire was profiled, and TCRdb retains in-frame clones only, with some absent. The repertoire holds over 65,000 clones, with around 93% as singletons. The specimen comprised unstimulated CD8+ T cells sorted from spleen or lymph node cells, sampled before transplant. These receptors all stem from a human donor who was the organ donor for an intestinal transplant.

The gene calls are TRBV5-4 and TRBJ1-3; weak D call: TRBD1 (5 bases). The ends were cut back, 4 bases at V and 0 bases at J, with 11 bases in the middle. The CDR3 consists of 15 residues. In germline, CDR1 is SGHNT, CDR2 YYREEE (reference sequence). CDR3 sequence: CASSPGPHSGNTIYF. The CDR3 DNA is TGTGCCAGCAGCCCGGGGCCCCACTCTGGAAACACCATATATTTT.

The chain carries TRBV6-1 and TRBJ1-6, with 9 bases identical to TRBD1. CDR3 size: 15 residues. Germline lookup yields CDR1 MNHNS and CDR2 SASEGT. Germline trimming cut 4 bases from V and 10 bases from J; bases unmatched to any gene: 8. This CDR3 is CASSVWTGEESPLHF. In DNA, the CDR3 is TGTGCCAGCAGTGTATGGACAGGGGAGGAATCACCCCTCCACTTT.